The T cell receptor beta chain under discussion was sequenced for a study of human thymus T cells. Thymus specimens were resections from corrective heart surgery. Samples came from healthy Finnish infants during open corrective cardiac surgery. In regard to this clone: What it recognizes is unknown.

The study's findings and limits: The authors found apparently biased V and J gene usage in thymic and blood repertoires. Related reports documented highly overlapping thymic repertoires among unrelated individuals.

Germline lookup yields CDR1 LNHNV and CDR2 YYDKDF (reference sequence). This CDR3 is 17 amino acids long. Deletions cut 1 base from V and 0 bases from J, with 12 bases between. Using immunoSEQ multiplex PCR, the repertoire was profiled, and TCRdb retains in-frame clones only, with some absent. The sample lists approximately 71,000 clones, 90% to 95% occurring once. The chain uses TRBV15 and TRBJ2-2; TRBD2 might be the D (6 bases). The sequencing input was thymus tissue. The sequence came from a girl in the first two years of life with a congenital heart defect but otherwise immunologically healthy. DNA for the CDR3: TGTGCCACCAGCAGAGGGCTAGCGAATGCGAACACCGGGGAGCTGTTTTTT. Its protein is CATSRGLANANTGELFF.